A single sample gave rise to the 16 T cell receptor beta chains below, sequenced in a study of response to subunit inactivated influenza vaccine. TCRdb re-derived calls from the RT-PCR reads in MiXCR, one entry per CDR3 protein. The sample contains fewer than 600,000 distinct CDR3 sequences, around 7.9% of which appear only once. The source was PBMCs from blood, collected around 25 months after vaccination. The receptors originated from a man aged 45 to 70 who received an inactivated influenza vaccine.

The V and J genes are TRBV30 and TRBJ2-1; TRBD2 aligns across 7 bases. This CDR3 is built from 10 residues. V was pared by 7 bases and J by 9 bases, with 3 bases of the junction left unmatched. Looked up from germline, CDR1 is GTSNPN and CDR2 is SVGIG (reference sequence). The CDR3 reads CAYGEGEQFF. CDR3 in DNA: TGTGCCTATGGGGAGGGTGAGCAGTTCTTC.

The gene calls are TRBV7-9 and TRBJ2-5, with 9 bases that match TRBD1. Trimming cost V 5 bases and J 2 bases; bases outside gene matches: 9. CDR3 length: 16 amino acids. Looked up from germline, CDR1 is SEHNR and CDR2 is FQNEAQ (reference sequence). The CDR3 DNA follows: TGTGCCAGCAGCCAAACGCCGGGACAGGGACAAGAGACCCAGTACTTC. Amino acid sequence: CASSQTPGQGQETQYF.

The J gene is TRBJ2-5, the V gene TRBV10-3; unclear D gene. Trimming cost V 8 bases and J 6 bases, with 16 bases left between them. This CDR3 contains 13 residues. Germline values: CDR1 ENHRY, CDR2 SYGVKD. The CDR3 loop is CAIPPEGRKTQYF. The CDR3 DNA reads as TGTGCCATCCCTCCGGAAGGGCGGAAGACCCAGTACTTC.

This clonotype was seen ten or more times. The chain couples TRBV20-1 to TRBJ2-1; 9 bases align to TRBD2. The CDR3 runs to 15 residues. Germline values: CDR1 DFQATT, CDR2 SNEGSKA (reference sequence). The junction had 0 bases not matched to a gene; V was cut back by 0 bases and J by 0 bases. The CDR3 sequence is CSARDSGSSYNEQFF. CDR3 nucleotide sequence: TGCAGTGCTAGAGATAGCGGGAGCTCCTACAATGAGCAGTTCTTC.

About this clonotype: Given a much more abundant clone one base away, this may be a read error. CDR3 sequence reads: CASSFQVAIQPQHF. CDR3 in DNA: TGTGCCAGCAGTTTTCAAGTGGCGATTCAGCCCCAGCATTTT. This chain uses TRBV12-3 or TRBV12-4 with TRBJ1-5; D gene unclear. Trimming pared 3 bases from V and 6 bases from J, leaving 12 bases between. This CDR3 region has 14 residues.

The chain has TRBV4-3 and TRBJ1-1, with D uncertain. Germline lookup yields CDR1 LGHNA and CDR2 YSLEER. CDR3 length equals 15 residues. V was trimmed by 0 bases and J by 1 base, leaving 9 bases between them. This CDR3 reads CASSQDLARNTEAFF. The CDR3 DNA reads as TGCGCCAGCAGCCAAGATCTCGCGAGGAACACTGAAGCTTTCTTT.

A few counts support this clonotype. This chain connects TRBV12-3 or TRBV12-4 to TRBJ2-7, with D possibly TRBD2 on 5 matching bases. The CDR3 extends over 15 amino acids. The V gene lost 5 bases and the J gene lost 3 bases, with 17 bases spanning the gap. This chain's CDR3 is CASSPTGIPNYEQYF. CDR3 nucleotide sequence: TGTGCCAGCAGTCCGACCGGGATTCCTAACTACGAGCAGTACTTC.

The V call is TRBV28, the J call TRBJ1-5; TRBD1 aligns across 8 bases. The V and J ends lost 4 bases and 0 bases, in that order; junction bases with no gene match: 8. The CDR3 has 17 amino acids. In germline, CDR1 is MDHEN, CDR2 SYDVKM. CDR3 in amino acids: CASSSRQGRYSNQPQHF. The CDR3 bases are TGTGCCAGCAGTTCAAGACAGGGGCGTTATAGCAATCAGCCCCAGCATTTT.

Only a few counts were recorded for this clonotype. This chain connects TRBV2 to TRBJ2-1; 10 bases are shared with TRBD2. This CDR3 is 15 amino acids long. After removal of 8 bases from V and 10 bases from J, the junction contained 14 bases not matched to a gene. The germline gives CDR1 SNHLY, CDR2 FYNNEI. The CDR3 DNA reads TGTGCCAGCGGGTCCGGGACTAGCGTGAGGTGGGAGCAGTTCTTC. This encodes CASGSGTSVRWEQFF.

The genes are TRBV6-2 or TRBV6-3 and TRBJ2-3, with 7 nucleotides matching TRBD1. J lost 1 base, V lost 5 bases, and 6 bases had no gene match. This CDR3 is built from 15 residues. Germline CDR1 MNHEY, CDR2 SVGEGT. CDR3 sequence (DNA): TGTGCCAGCAGTCGCCCAGGACAGGGCACAGATACGCAGTATTTT. This sequence encodes CASSRPGQGTDTQYF.

This clonotype was observed a few times. V gene TRBV6-2 or TRBV6-3 combines with J gene TRBJ2-5, with a weak D call TRBD2 (5 bases). Trimming stripped 5 bases from V and 5 bases from J, with 21 bases between. Germline lookup yields CDR1 MNHEY and CDR2 SVGEGT. The CDR3 runs to 16 residues. The CDR3 DNA reads as TGTGCCAGCAGTGCGCCCGCCCAGAACACGGGGGAGACCCAGTACTTC. Residues: CASSAPAQNTGETQYF.

This clonotype was counted at least ten times. CDR3 residues: CSARGGTSGTAGHEQYF. In DNA form, the CDR3 reads TGCAGTGCCCGGGGGGGGACTAGCGGGACCGCTGGTCACGAGCAGTACTTC. This chain uses TRBV20-1 with TRBJ2-7; 13 bases match TRBD2. This CDR3 is 17 amino acids long. The V and J ends lost 6 bases and 5 bases, in that order; junction bases with no gene match: 16. Germline V gives CDR1 DFQATT, CDR2 SNEGSKA (reference sequence).

The table lists this clonotype with many counts. This chain uses TRBV5-1 with TRBJ1-1, with D perhaps TRBD1 (5 bases). Germline CDR1 and CDR2: SGHRS and YFSETQ. Trimming removed 0 bases at V and 1 base at J, with 10 bases between. The CDR3 sequence is 15 residues long. The CDR3 bases are TGCGCCAGCAGCTTGGCAGGGCAACGGAACACTGAAGCTTTCTTT. Protein product: CASSLAGQRNTEAFF.

The chain employs TRBV7-9 and TRBJ2-1; TRBD1 matches at 8 bases. Germline CDR1 is SEHNR and CDR2 is FQNEAQ (reference sequence). The CDR3 runs 14 residues. J lost 4 bases, V lost 2 bases, and 1 base had no gene match. CDR3 nucleotides: TGTGCCAGCAGCTTATGGACAGGGTACAATGAGCAGTTCTTC. This codes for CASSLWTGYNEQFF.

The gene calls are TRBV4-3 and TRBJ1-2; D is possibly TRBD1 (6 bases). Trimming pared 1 base from V and 8 bases from J, leaving 17 bases between. The CDR3 has 15 residues. Germline V gene sequence: CDR1 LGHNA, CDR2 YSLEER. This CDR3 is CASSQAGEGGAGYTF. The DNA for the CDR3 is TGCGCCAGCAGCCAAGCCGGAGAGGGGGGGGCGGGCTACACCTTC.

In this sample, this clonotype turned up a few times. The gene calls are TRBV3-1 and TRBJ2-7; 7 bases are shared with TRBD1. Germline V lookup: CDR1 LGHDT, CDR2 YNNKEL (reference sequence). The length of the CDR3 is 14 residues. Trimming took 2 bases from V and 2 from J; bases not matched to a gene: 3. CDR3 amino acids: CASSQRDSTYEQYF. The DNA for the CDR3 is TGTGCCAGCAGCCAACGGGACAGTACCTACGAGCAGTACTTC.